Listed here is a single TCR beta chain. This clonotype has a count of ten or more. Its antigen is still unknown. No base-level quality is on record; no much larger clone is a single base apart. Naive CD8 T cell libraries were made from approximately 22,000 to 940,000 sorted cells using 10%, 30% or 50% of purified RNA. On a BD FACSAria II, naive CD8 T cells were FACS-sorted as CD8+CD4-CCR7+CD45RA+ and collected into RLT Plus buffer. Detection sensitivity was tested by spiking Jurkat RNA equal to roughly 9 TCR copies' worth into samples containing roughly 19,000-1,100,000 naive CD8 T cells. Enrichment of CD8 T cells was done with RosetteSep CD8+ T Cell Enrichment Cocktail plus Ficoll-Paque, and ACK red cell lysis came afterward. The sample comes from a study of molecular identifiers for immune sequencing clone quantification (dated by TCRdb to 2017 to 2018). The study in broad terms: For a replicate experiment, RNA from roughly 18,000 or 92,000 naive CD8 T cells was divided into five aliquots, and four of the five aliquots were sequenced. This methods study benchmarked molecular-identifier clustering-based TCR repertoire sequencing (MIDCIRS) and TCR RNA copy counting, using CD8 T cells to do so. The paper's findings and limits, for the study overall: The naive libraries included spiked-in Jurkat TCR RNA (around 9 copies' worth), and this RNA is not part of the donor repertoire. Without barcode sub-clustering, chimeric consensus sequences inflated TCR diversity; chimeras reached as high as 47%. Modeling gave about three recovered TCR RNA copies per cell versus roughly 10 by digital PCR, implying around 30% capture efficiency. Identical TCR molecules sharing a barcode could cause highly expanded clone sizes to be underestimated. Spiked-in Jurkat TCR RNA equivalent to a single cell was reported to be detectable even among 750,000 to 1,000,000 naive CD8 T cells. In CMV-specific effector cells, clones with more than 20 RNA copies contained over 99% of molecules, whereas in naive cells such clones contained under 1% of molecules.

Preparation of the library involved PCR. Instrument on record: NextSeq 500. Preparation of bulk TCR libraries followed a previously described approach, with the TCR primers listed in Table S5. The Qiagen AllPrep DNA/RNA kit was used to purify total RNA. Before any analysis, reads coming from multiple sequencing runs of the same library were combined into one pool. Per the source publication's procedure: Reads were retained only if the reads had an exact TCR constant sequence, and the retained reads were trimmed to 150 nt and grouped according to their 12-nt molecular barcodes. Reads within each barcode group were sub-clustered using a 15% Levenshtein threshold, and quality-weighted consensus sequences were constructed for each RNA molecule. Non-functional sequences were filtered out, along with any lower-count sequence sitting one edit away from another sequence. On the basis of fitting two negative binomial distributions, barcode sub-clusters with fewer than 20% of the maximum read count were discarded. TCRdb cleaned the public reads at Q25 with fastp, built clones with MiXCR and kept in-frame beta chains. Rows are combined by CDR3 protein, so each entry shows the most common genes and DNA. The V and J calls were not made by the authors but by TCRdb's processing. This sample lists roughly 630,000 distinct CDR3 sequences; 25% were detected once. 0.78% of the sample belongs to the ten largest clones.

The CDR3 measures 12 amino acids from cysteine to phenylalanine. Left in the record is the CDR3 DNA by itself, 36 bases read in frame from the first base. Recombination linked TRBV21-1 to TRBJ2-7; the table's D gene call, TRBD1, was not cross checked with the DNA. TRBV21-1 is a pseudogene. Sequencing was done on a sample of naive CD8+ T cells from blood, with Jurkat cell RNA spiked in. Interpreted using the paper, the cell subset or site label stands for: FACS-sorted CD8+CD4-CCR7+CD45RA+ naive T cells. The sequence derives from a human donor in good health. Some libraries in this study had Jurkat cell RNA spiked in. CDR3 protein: CASTGGLYEQYF. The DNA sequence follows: TGTGCCAGCACCGGGGGGCTGTACGAGCAGTACTTC.